This is a list of T cell receptor beta chains from one sample in a study of CD8+ T cells in alopecia areata. Method: immunoSEQ multiplex PCR; TCRdb's copy keeps in-frame clones and lacks some. The data contain around 34,000 clones, roughly 53% of them seen just once; the ten biggest clones take up under 50%. The specimen sequenced was NKG2D-high CD8+ T cells sorted from blood. These receptors were taken from a human donor with alopecia areata. CDR3s include the opening cysteine and the closing phenylalanine or tryptophan. A D gene is named only where the DNA matches it firmly. A clone size is listed for some rows: how often the clone was seen (once, few, many), or a class if it is expanded.

V gene: TRBV9
J gene: TRBJ2-1
D gene: TRBD2
clone size: -
CDR3 protein: CASSVSGSYNEQFF
CDR3 DNA: TGTGCCAGCAGCGTTAGCGGGTCCTACAATGAGCAGTTCTTC

V gene: TRBV2
J gene: TRBJ2-7
D gene: TRBD1
clone size: few
CDR3 protein: CASGWTGTIYEQYF
CDR3 DNA: TGTGCCAGCGGCTGGACAGGGACCATCTACGAGCAGTACTTC

V gene: TRBV7-9
J gene: TRBJ2-5
D gene: -
clone size: -
CDR3 protein: CASSLLGQGRRRGQETQYF
CDR3 DNA: TGTGCCAGCAGCTTACTTGGGCAGGGTAGGCGGCGCGGCCAAGAGACCCAGTACTTC

V gene: TRBV7-8
J gene: TRBJ2-3
D gene: -
clone size: few
CDR3 protein: CASTGIVGGTDTQYF
CDR3 DNA: TGTGCCAGCACAGGGATTGTGGGGGGCACAGATACGCAGTATTTT

V gene: TRBV19
J gene: TRBJ2-7
D gene: -
clone size: -
CDR3 protein: CATERGYEQYF
CDR3 DNA: TGTGCCACCGAAAGGGGGTACGAGCAGTACTTC

V gene: TRBV4-3
J gene: TRBJ2-7
D gene: -
clone size: few
CDR3 protein: CASSQVRGGPYEQYF
CDR3 DNA: TGCGCCAGCAGCCAAGTGCGGGGCGGCCCCTACGAGCAGTACTTC

V gene: TRBV29-1
J gene: TRBJ2-7
D gene: -
clone size: few
CDR3 protein: CSVLGSGQYEQYF
CDR3 DNA: TGCAGCGTTCTAGGATCGGGTCAATACGAGCAGTACTTC

V gene: TRBV4-3
J gene: TRBJ2-7
D gene: TRBD2
clone size: -
CDR3 protein: CASSQGLAGSYEQYF
CDR3 DNA: TGCGCCAGCAGCCAAGGACTAGCGGGAAGCTACGAGCAGTACTTC

V gene: TRBV7-9
J gene: TRBJ2-7
D gene: -
clone size: -
CDR3 protein: CASSTLAATGEQYF
CDR3 DNA: TGTGCCAGCAGCACGTTAGCGGCAACCGGCGAGCAGTACTTC

V gene: TRBV4-3
J gene: TRBJ2-7
D gene: -
clone size: -
CDR3 protein: CASSQARAPSYEQYF
CDR3 DNA: TGCGCCAGCAGCCAAGCGAGAGCCCCCTCCTACGAGCAGTACTTC

V gene: TRBV28
J gene: TRBJ2-5
D gene: -
clone size: -
CDR3 protein: CASSSRLRQETQYF
CDR3 DNA: TGTGCCAGCAGTTCCCGACTTAGGCAAGAGACCCAGTACTTC

V gene: TRBV5-1
J gene: TRBJ2-7
D gene: -
clone size: -
CDR3 protein: CASSLTGTAVGEQYF
CDR3 DNA: TGCGCCAGCAGCCTGACCGGGACGGCGGTGGGCGAGCAGTACTTC

V gene: TRBV7-8
J gene: TRBJ1-2
D gene: TRBD1
clone size: few
CDR3 protein: CASSSYGQGNYGYTF
CDR3 DNA: TGTGCCAGCAGCTCGTACGGACAGGGCAACTATGGCTACACCTTC

V gene: TRBV4-3
J gene: TRBJ2-7
D gene: -
clone size: -
CDR3 protein: CASSQGGIEQYF
CDR3 DNA: TGCGCCAGCAGCCAAGGGGGGATCGAGCAGTACTTC

V gene: TRBV7-6
J gene: TRBJ2-7
D gene: -
clone size: many
CDR3 protein: CASSSEPQGSYEQYF
CDR3 DNA: TGTGCCAGCAGCTCCGAACCGCAGGGGTCCTACGAGCAGTACTTC

V gene: TRBV11-2
J gene: TRBJ2-1
D gene: -
clone size: -
CDR3 protein: CASSLDGPEQFF
CDR3 DNA: TGTGCCAGCAGCTTAGACGGTCCTGAGCAGTTCTTC

V gene: TRBV28
J gene: TRBJ1-5
D gene: TRBD1
clone size: -
CDR3 protein: CASRETGGDQPQHF
CDR3 DNA: TGTGCCAGCAGAGAAACAGGGGGCGATCAGCCCCAGCATTTT

V gene: TRBV27
J gene: TRBJ2-3
D gene: TRBD2
clone size: few
CDR3 protein: CASSYLTSSGPTDTQYF
CDR3 DNA: TGTGCCAGCAGTTACCTCACTAGTAGCGGGCCCACAGATACGCAGTATTTT

V gene: TRBV5-4
J gene: TRBJ1-1
D gene: -
clone size: -
CDR3 protein: CASSSKVDTEAFF
CDR3 DNA: TGTGCCAGCAGCTCTAAGGTGGATACGGAAGCTTTCTTT

V gene: TRBV7-2
J gene: TRBJ2-3
D gene: -
clone size: -
CDR3 protein: CASSLRRWGTDTQYF
CDR3 DNA: TGTGCCAGCAGCTTGAGGAGGTGGGGCACAGATACGCAGTATTTT

V gene: TRBV9
J gene: TRBJ2-7
D gene: TRBD1
clone size: -
CDR3 protein: CASSVAGQGYEQYF
CDR3 DNA: TGTGCCAGCAGCGTAGCAGGACAGGGCTACGAGCAGTACTTC

V gene: TRBV5-1
J gene: TRBJ1-1
D gene: -
clone size: -
CDR3 protein: CASSLGQKNTEAFF
CDR3 DNA: TGCGCCAGCAGCTTGGGACAAAAGAACACTGAAGCTTTCTTT

V gene: TRBV29-1
J gene: TRBJ1-1
D gene: TRBD1
clone size: -
CDR3 protein: CSVEEVGTGGDRYDGEAFF
CDR3 DNA: TGCAGCGTTGAAGAGGTAGGGACAGGGGGGGATCGTTATGATGGTGAAGCTTTCTTT

V gene: TRBV10-3
J gene: TRBJ2-7
D gene: -
clone size: few
CDR3 protein: CAIMTGSSSYEQYF
CDR3 DNA: TGTGCCATCATGACGGGGTCTAGCTCCTACGAGCAGTACTTC

V gene: TRBV15
J gene: TRBJ2-3
D gene: -
clone size: -
CDR3 protein: CATTGGPDTQYF
CDR3 DNA: TGTGCCACCACCGGCGGGCCAGATACGCAGTATTTT

V gene: TRBV5-1
J gene: TRBJ2-7
D gene: TRBD1
clone size: -
CDR3 protein: CASSSRGSRNYEQYF
CDR3 DNA: TGCGCCAGCAGCTCCAGGGGGAGCCGAAACTACGAGCAGTACTTC

V gene: TRBV5-1
J gene: TRBJ2-3
D gene: TRBD2
clone size: once
CDR3 protein: CASSITTSGGTARTDTQYF
CDR3 DNA: TGCGCCAGCAGCATCACCACTAGCGGGGGGACCGCTCGCACAGATACGCAGTATTTT

V gene: TRBV4-1
J gene: TRBJ1-1
D gene: -
clone size: -
CDR3 protein: CASSQTNTEAFF
CDR3 DNA: TGCGCCAGCAGCCAAACGAACACTGAAGCTTTCTTT

V gene: TRBV6-6
J gene: TRBJ2-7
D gene: TRBD2
clone size: -
CDR3 protein: CANPGGTSSYEQYF
CDR3 DNA: TGTGCCAACCCGGGAGGCACTTCGTCCTACGAGCAGTACTTC

V gene: TRBV4-1
J gene: TRBJ2-5
D gene: -
clone size: -
CDR3 protein: CASSQGPGEETQYF
CDR3 DNA: TGCGCCAGCAGCCAAGGGCCAGGGGAAGAGACCCAGTACTTC

V gene: TRBV29-1
J gene: TRBJ2-5
D gene: -
clone size: -
CDR3 protein: CSAPAGGPQYF
CDR3 DNA: TGCAGCGCTCCCGCCGGGGGACCCCAGTACTTC

V gene: TRBV19
J gene: TRBJ2-1
D gene: -
clone size: -
CDR3 protein: CASRVNLDEQFF
CDR3 DNA: TGTGCCAGTAGGGTTAATTTGGATGAGCAGTTCTTC

V gene: TRBV15
J gene: TRBJ2-7
D gene: -
clone size: -
CDR3 protein: CATSRVGSSYEQYF
CDR3 DNA: TGTGCCACCAGCAGAGTGGGGAGCTCCTACGAGCAGTACTTC

V gene: TRBV7-2
J gene: TRBJ1-1
D gene: -
clone size: few
CDR3 protein: CASSLDWRGTNTEAFF
CDR3 DNA: TGTGCCAGCAGCTTAGATTGGCGTGGAACGAACACTGAAGCTTTCTTT

V gene: TRBV4-3
J gene: TRBJ2-1
D gene: TRBD2
clone size: few
CDR3 protein: CASSQDSGVGYNEQFF
CDR3 DNA: TGCGCCAGCAGCCAAGATAGCGGGGTGGGCTACAATGAGCAGTTCTTC

V gene: TRBV2
J gene: TRBJ2-1
D gene: TRBD2
clone size: few
CDR3 protein: CASRPGLAVVHEQFF
CDR3 DNA: TGTGCCAGCAGACCCGGACTAGCGGTTGTCCATGAGCAGTTCTTC

V gene: TRBV4-3
J gene: TRBJ2-7
D gene: -
clone size: -
CDR3 protein: CASSQQQGAGFYEQYF
CDR3 DNA: TGCGCCAGCAGCCAACAGCAGGGTGCTGGGTTTTACGAGCAGTACTTC